Following are 23 T cell receptor beta chains from one sample sequenced in a study of blood T cell repertoires in COVID-19. Using immunoSEQ multiplex PCR, the repertoire was profiled, and TCRdb retains in-frame clones only, with some absent. The sample lists hundreds of thousands of clones, 85% occurring once. Sequenced: PBMCs or T cells enriched from blood (not recorded which). The receptors shown here come from a woman between 50 and 59 years old with acute COVID-19.

The chain joins TRBV18 to TRBJ1-2; TRBD1 aligns across 10 bases. Trimming at V came to 6 bases and at J to 3 bases, leaving 4 bases not matched to a gene. CDR3 length: 14 amino acids. In germline, CDR1 is KGHSH, CDR2 LQKENI. The CDR3 spells CASSIGTGDYGYTF. CDR3 coding DNA: TGTGCCAGCTCTATCGGGACAGGGGACTATGGCTACACCTTC.

This chain joins TRBV9 and TRBJ1-5; possibly TRBD1 for D (6 bases). This CDR3 is 14 amino acids long. The V gene lost 0 bases and the J gene lost 3 bases, with 7 bases spanning the gap. Germline assignment: CDR1 SGDLS and CDR2 YYNGEE. The CDR3, as DNA: TGTGCCAGCAGCGTAGGGGACACCAATCAGCCCCAGCATTTT. It translates to CASSVGDTNQPQHF. The whole variable domain, remainder taken from reference TRBV9 and TRBJ1-5, is DSGVTQTPKHLITATGQRVTLRCSPRSGDLSVYWYQQSLDQGLQFLIQYYNGEERAKGNILERFSAQQFPDLHSELNLSSLELGDSALYFCASSVGDTNQPQHFGDGTRLSIL.

The chain uses TRBV18 and TRBJ2-5; the D is unclear. The ends were cut back, 2 bases at V and 4 bases at J, with 8 bases in the middle. The V gene's germline CDR1 is KGHSH and CDR2 LQKENI. This CDR3 has 13 residues. CDR3 in amino acids: CASSPEFGETQYF. The CDR3 DNA is TGTGCCAGCTCACCAGAGTTCGGAGAGACCCAGTACTTC.

V and J are TRBV7-3 and TRBJ1-2; D unclear. The germline CDR1 and CDR2 sequences are SGHTA and FQGTGA. This CDR3 is built from 15 residues. V lost 5 bases, J lost 4 bases, and 17 bases lay in between. In nucleotides, the CDR3 is TGTGCCAGCAGCCCGTCCCCAAGCACTGGCTATGGCTACACCTTC. Translating gives CASSPSPSTGYGYTF.

The chain joins TRBV5-4 to TRBJ1-2, with D hard to call. Deletions cut 4 bases from V and 3 bases from J, with 13 bases between. Germline CDR1 reads SGHNT; CDR2 reads YYREEE (reference sequence). The CDR3 extends over 14 amino acids. CDR3 amino acids: CASSTGSGYYGYTF. Here the CDR3 DNA reads TGTGCCAGCAGCACTGGGTCGGGGTACTATGGCTACACCTTC. Filled out from reference TRBV5-4 and TRBJ1-2, the complete variable domain reads ETGVTQSPTHLIKTRGQQVTLRCSSQSGHNTVSWYQQALGQGPQFIFQYYREEENGRGNFPPRFSGLQFPNYSSELNVNALELDDSALYLCASSTGSGYYGYTFGSGTRLTVV.

This rearrangement joins TRBV25-1 to TRBJ2-3, with TRBD1 as a possible D gene (6 bases). Trimming left V 2 bases short and J 1 base short, with 7 bases between. The germline V gene has CDR1 MGHDK and CDR2 SYGVNS. The CDR3 contains 14 residues. The CDR3 loop is CASSEEGGTDTQYF. CDR3 nucleotide sequence: TGTGCCAGCAGTGAAGAGGGGGGCACAGATACGCAGTATTTT.

The count of this clone is one. CDR3 loop: CASSQDQAGGQFF. The DNA of the CDR3 is TGTGCCAGCAGCCAAGATCAGGCGGGGGGGCAGTTCTTC. The gene calls are TRBV4-2 and TRBJ2-1; 8 nucleotides match TRBD2. The V and J ends lost 0 bases and 12 bases, in that order; junction bases with no gene match: 4. CDR3 length: 13 residues. CDR1 is LGHNA and CDR2 is YNFKEQ in the germline V gene.

J is TRBJ2-3 and V is TRBV6-4; the match to TRBD2 covers 13 bases. Unmatched junction bases numbered 8, after V lost 6 bases and J lost 11 bases. This CDR3 comprises 14 residues. Germline CDR1 reads MRHNA; CDR2 reads SNTAGT. The CDR3 protein is CASSPGLAGEGQYF. CDR3 nucleotides: TGTGCCAGCAGCCCCGGACTAGCGGGGGAAGGGCAGTATTTT.

The count of this clone is one. This chain links TRBV19 with TRBJ2-7; 7 positions match TRBD2. The ends lost 5 bases at V and 3 bases at J; junction bases unmatched: 13. Germline CDR1 reads LNHDA; CDR2 reads SQIVND (reference sequence). The CDR3 loop spans 16 amino acids. CDR3 DNA sequence: TGTGCCAGTAGTGCTAGGGACTACTCAGCCAGCTACGAGCAGTACTTC. It codes for CASSARDYSASYEQYF.

To note about this clone: Within the sample, other DNA sequences also encode this same CDR3. V gene TRBV10-3 combines with J gene TRBJ1-2; unclear D gene. V was shortened by 2 bases and J by 2 bases, with 6 bases between the two germline ends. This CDR3 is 13 amino acids long. Per the germline V gene, CDR1 is ENHRY and CDR2 is SYGVKD. This chain's CDR3 is CAISETLNYGYTF. The CDR3 DNA sequence: TGTGCCATCAGTGAGACACTAAACTATGGCTACACCTTC.

This chain joins TRBV4-1 and TRBJ2-7; D is ambiguous. The CDR3 extends over 14 amino acids. V was shortened by 0 bases and J by 3 bases, with 9 bases between the two germline ends. The germline CDR1 and CDR2 sequences are MGHRA and YSYEKL. CDR3: CASSQEQHLYEQYF. The CDR3 DNA sequence: TGCGCCAGCAGCCAAGAACAGCACCTCTACGAGCAGTACTTC.

The rearrangement joins TRBV18 to TRBJ1-1; weak D call: TRBD1 (6 bases). CDR1 and CDR2 from the germline V gene are KGHSH and LQKENI. The CDR3 covers 16 residues. V was shortened by 4 bases and J by 0 bases, with 15 bases between the two germline ends. This CDR3 reads CASSLADRRLNTEAFF. Written as DNA, the CDR3 is TGTGCCAGCTCACTTGCGGACAGAAGACTGAACACTGAAGCTTTCTTT.

This chain joins TRBV4-1 and TRBJ2-1, with 13 bases matching TRBD2. CDR1 and CDR2 (germline): MGHRA, YSYEKL. After removal of 2 bases from V and 9 bases from J, the junction contained 4 bases not matched to a gene. The CDR3 is 15 amino acids. CDR3: CASSQRGTSGVEQFF. DNA for the CDR3: TGCGCCAGCAGCCAACGGGGGACTAGCGGGGTTGAGCAGTTCTTC.

This clone appeared a single time. V and J are TRBV7-2 and TRBJ1-1; TRBD1 matches 9 bases. The CDR3 length is 15 residues. The J segment lost 11 bases and the V segment lost 3 bases, leaving 13 bases of the junction unmatched. The germline V gene encodes CDR1 SGHTA and CDR2 FQGNSA. CDR3 in DNA: TGTGCCAGCAGCTTGGGACAGGGTCTAACTGTTGGGGCTTTCTTT. Its protein is CASSLGQGLTVGAFF.

CDR3 protein: CASSGGGSGGHVDTQYF. The CDR3 DNA follows: TGCGCCAGCAGTGGTGGAGGTAGCGGGGGACACGTGGATACGCAGTATTTT. The chain carries TRBV10-2 and TRBJ2-3; 9 positions agree with TRBD2. The germline gives CDR1 WSHSY, CDR2 SAAADI. The CDR3 sequence is 17 residues long. V lost 4 bases to trimming and J lost 6 bases; unmatched junction nucleotides: 14.

The chain couples TRBV7-9 to TRBJ2-7; 7 positions agree with TRBD2. The CDR3 covers 16 residues. V shed 4 bases and J 0 bases; nucleotides not matched to a gene: 9. Looked up from germline, CDR1 is SEHNR and CDR2 is FQNEAQ (reference sequence). Written as DNA, the CDR3 is TGTGCCAGCAGCTCGCCGGGGGGTCTGGACTCCTACGAGCAGTACTTC. This sequence encodes CASSSPGGLDSYEQYF.

V usage is TRBV6-5 and J usage is TRBJ1-5; the D gene is possibly TRBD1 (6 bases). The CDR3 extends over 13 amino acids. CDR1 is MNHEY, CDR2 SVGAGI, per germline. V shed 4 bases and J shed 9 bases, with 13 bases lying between them. The CDR3 DNA sequence: TGTGCCAGCAGTTTGCAGGGGCCCACGCCCCAGCATTTT. This codes for CASSLQGPTPQHF.

This clone was seen just once. The V and J genes are TRBV5-8 and TRBJ1-2; D not certain. Germline V lookup: CDR1 SGHTS, CDR2 YDEGEE. V lost 0 bases to trimming and J lost 6 bases, with 15 bases between them. The length of the CDR3 is 15 residues. This CDR3 reads CASSLGGLKRNGYTF. The CDR3 coding sequence is TGTGCCAGCAGCTTGGGAGGGTTGAAGCGGAATGGCTACACCTTC.

This rearrangement joins TRBV5-1 to TRBJ1-2, with no clear D. V lost 0 bases and J 1 base, leaving 10 bases between the germline ends. CDR3 length equals 15 residues. The V gene's germline CDR1 is SGHRS and CDR2 YFSETQ. CDR3 region: CASSLGGANNYGYTF. Written as DNA, the CDR3 is TGCGCCAGCAGCTTGGGTGGAGCCAATAACTATGGCTACACCTTC.

For the CDR3, the DNA is TGTGCCAGCAGGCGTGCAGGCCGAAATAGCAATCAGCCCCAGCATTTT. Amino acid sequence: CASRRAGRNSNQPQHF. V is TRBV7-8 and J is TRBJ1-5; unclear D gene. The V gene's germline CDR1 is SGHVS and CDR2 FQNEAQ. This CDR3 has 16 amino acids. V shed 6 bases and J shed 0 bases, with 15 bases lying between them.

In this sample, this clone turned up once. Relative to the germline gene, one junction end is altered; a read error may explain this. The chain joins TRBV6-1 to TRBJ1-2, with a tentative D call TRBD1 (6 bases). This CDR3 is built from 13 residues. The germline gives CDR1 MNHNS, CDR2 SASEGT. The CDR3 nucleotides are TGTGCCAGCAGCGAAGGACAGTTCGATGGCTACACCTTC. Encoded protein: CASSEGQFDGYTF.

The CDR3 nucleotides are TGCGCCAGCACCACCGCCCCCGCGGGGGGCACAGATACGCAGTATTTT. Its protein is CASTTAPAGGTDTQYF. The chain carries TRBV5-1 and TRBJ2-3; 7 nucleotides match TRBD2. After removal of 6 bases from V and 1 base from J, the junction contained 11 bases not matched to a gene. Germline-derived CDR1 and CDR2 are SGHRS and YFSETQ. The CDR3 consists of 16 residues.

The J gene is TRBJ2-3, the V gene TRBV7-9; 7 bases agree with TRBD2. V lost 4 bases, J lost 3 bases, and 4 bases stayed unmatched. Germline V lookup: CDR1 SEHNR, CDR2 FQNEAQ (reference sequence). CDR3 length: 14 amino acids. The CDR3 DNA sequence: TGTGCCAGCAGCTCTAGCGGACAAACAGATACGCAGTATTTT. This gives the protein CASSSSGQTDTQYF.